Below are 6 T cell receptor beta chains sequenced from a single sample in a study of shared clonotypes between healthy human individuals. The table came from immunoSEQ multiplex PCR; TCRdb's copy has only in-frame clones and leaves some out. The sample has approximately 980,000 clones, over 75% seen once; the top ten hold about 1.5%. The specimen sequenced was memory CD4+ T cells sorted from blood. The subset here: CD45RA-negative fraction. The receptors shown here come from a man in his late teens or twenties in good health.

On this clone: One base separates it from a far larger clone, so it is likely a read error. The genes are TRBV6-6 and TRBJ1-1, with D hard to call. CDR1 is MNHNY, CDR2 SVGAGI, per germline (reference sequence). This CDR3 has 13 residues. CDR3 in DNA: TGTGCCAGCAGATACCTCCGGGAGACTGAAGTTTTCTTT. It codes for CASRYLRETEVFF.

Notes on this clone: Other DNA sequences from this sample encode an identical CDR3 as well. The J gene is TRBJ2-3, the V gene TRBV5-1; TRBD2 is a possible D gene (7 bases). The germline CDR1 and CDR2 sequences are SGHRS and YFSETQ. This CDR3 spans 14 amino acids. Trimming took 1 base from V and 3 from J, leaving 9 bases between them. The CDR3 reads CASSLRGATDTQYF. The CDR3 DNA reads as TGCGCCAGCAGCTTGCGGGGGGCAACAGATACGCAGTATTTT.

J is TRBJ1-4 and V is TRBV6-1; 8 nucleotides line up with TRBD1. V was pared by 4 bases and J by 3 bases, with 13 bases of the junction left unmatched. This CDR3 contains 18 residues. The germline CDR1 and CDR2 sequences are MNHNS and SASEGT. CDR3 protein: CASSADFRSGGANEKLFF. The CDR3 nucleotides read TGTGCCAGCAGTGCCGACTTTAGATCAGGGGGCGCTAATGAAAAACTGTTTTTT.

The V and J genes are TRBV5-1 and TRBJ2-1, with TRBD2 identical over 14 bases. Germline V gives CDR1 SGHRS, CDR2 YFSETQ. V shed 4 bases, J shed 6 bases, and the junction held 12 bases outside the gene matches. This CDR3 has 18 residues. The CDR3 reads CASSGGLAGDWRGNEQFF. CDR3 coding DNA: TGCGCCAGCAGCGGGGGACTAGCGGGAGATTGGAGGGGCAATGAGCAGTTCTTC.

This clone appeared once. In nucleotides, the CDR3 is TGCGCCAGCATCCCGGGACAGGGGACCAACGAGCAGTACTTC. This encodes CASIPGQGTNEQYF. The chain employs TRBV5-1 and TRBJ2-7; 10 bases are shared with TRBD1. Germline trimming cut 6 bases from V and 5 bases from J; bases unmatched to any gene: 8. The CDR3 runs 14 residues. CDR1 is SGHRS, CDR2 YFSETQ, per germline.

This clone showed up just once. The CDR3 spells CASSARTRTNEQFF. Here the CDR3 DNA reads TGTGCCAGTAGCGCTCGTACTCGGACCAATGAGCAGTTCTTC. The chain is built from TRBV19 and TRBJ2-1; no clear D. Between the trimmed V and J ends, which lost 6 bases and 6 bases, there was a span of 15 bases. The V gene's germline CDR1 is LNHDA and CDR2 SQIVND (reference sequence). There are 14 residues in the CDR3.